This T cell receptor beta chain was recovered during a study of post-analysis software for immune sequencing data. Study outcomes and limitations: By F measure, strong co-clustering occurred among samples prepared in the same batch. Among 5 or 6 TRBV segments more frequent in patients than controls were TRBV5-6, TRBV5-1 and TRBV20-1.

This clonotype was detected only a few times. What it binds is not known. Germline-derived CDR1 and CDR2 are SEHNR and FQNEAQ (reference sequence). The CDR3 covers 16 residues. After removal of 5 bases from V and 4 bases from J, the junction contained 5 bases not matched to a gene. Included in the TCR beta cDNA libraries were unique molecular identifiers. TCRdb re-derived calls from the PCR reads in MiXCR, one entry per CDR3 protein. The sample gives about 810,000 distinct CDR3 sequences, 53% of which show up once; around 4.5% is in the top ten. The clonotype comes from a girl aged 5-17 years with multiple sclerosis. This chain uses TRBV7-9 with TRBJ2-4; 13 bases are a match to TRBD2. The sequenced sample was blood. CDR3 coding DNA: TGTGCCAGCAGCGGAAGGACTAGCGGGGGAAAAAACATTCAGTACTTC. Its translation is CASSGRTSGGKNIQYF. Full variable domain (outside the CDR3, taken from reference TRBV7-9 and TRBJ2-4): DTGVSQNPRHKITKRGQNVTFRCDPISEHNRLYWYRQTLGQGPEFLTYFQNEAQLEKSRLLSDRFSAERPKGSFSTLEIQRTEQGDSAMYLCASSGRTSGGKNIQYFGAGTRLSVL.